The present T cell receptor (beta chain) was sequenced within a study of T cells in localized non-small cell lung cancer. General observations from the study: Higher blood T cell density tracked longer overall survival. The appearance of a median about 62 of the top 100 tumor clones was seen in adjacent lung. Highest T cell clonality was seen in uninvolved adjacent lung, surpassing that measured in tumor.

Sequencing was performed with immunoSEQ multiplex PCR; in TCRdb, only in-frame clones are kept and a portion is missing. Of some 51,000 clones in the sample, roughly 89% were seen once. Concerning this clone itself: Its antigen is still unknown.

The sample was peripheral blood, taken before any cancer treatment. The sequence derives from a woman aged 35 to 70 with stage I lung adenocarcinoma.

The CDR3 reads CASRSTDYSNQPQHF. The CDR3 region has the DNA TGTGCCAGCAGGTCTACAGACTATAGCAATCAGCCCCAGCATTTT. V usage is TRBV28 and J usage is TRBJ1-5; D ambiguous. Germline CDR1 reads MDHEN; CDR2 reads SYDVKM. Trimming cost V 6 bases and J 0 bases, with 12 bases left between them. This CDR3 region has 15 residues.